This T cell receptor beta chain is from a study of OX40 agonist ivuxolimab in advanced cancers. Study context: Of the participants, under 50% had some prior anti-PD-1, anti-PD-L1 or anti-CTLA-4 therapy, which was allowed. Study outcomes and limitations: With doses of 0.1-3.0 mg/kg, partial responders showed among the lowest clonal expansion. Clonal expansion by week 6 occurred in CD4+ and CD8+ blood T cells (at 0.1 to 3.0 mg/kg).

The repertoire was sequenced with immunoSEQ multiplex PCR; TCRdb's copy has only in-frame clones and lacks some. The data contain roughly 67,000 clones, 82% of them singletons. Trimming left V 2 bases short and J 4 bases short, with 14 bases between. CDR1 is SGHTA, CDR2 FQGNSA, per germline. CDR3 length: 15 amino acids. Remarks on this clone: No antigen is known for it.

The chain joins TRBV7-2 to TRBJ1-2; D may be TRBD1 (5 bases). This TCR derives from an adult with an advanced solid tumor such as melanoma, head and neck, liver or kidney cancer. Sequences were derived from CD4+ or CD8+ T cells sorted from blood, sampled in a trial of the OX40 agonist ivuxolimab. The CDR3 DNA reads TGTGCCAGCAGCTTATTGGGGGACCCGGCCTATGGCTACACCTTC. It encodes CASSLLGDPAYGYTF.